Listed below are T cell receptor beta chains from one sample, sequenced in a study of blood T cell repertoires in COVID-19. Measured with immunoSEQ multiplex PCR; TCRdb has only the in-frame clones, and not every one. The sample contains fewer than 650,000 clones, approximately 91% of which appear only once. The sequencing sample was made of peripheral blood. The receptors stem from a woman aged 45-59 years with COVID-19, enrolled during active disease. CDR3s include the opening cysteine and the closing phenylalanine or tryptophan. A D gene is named only where the DNA matches it firmly. Some rows mark clone size as missing; the rest say once, few, many or name a class of expanded clone.

j_call: TRBJ2-3
v_call: TRBV25-1
clone_size: once
d_call: TRBD1
cdr3_nt: TGTGCCAGCAAAACAGGGGAAAGGACAGATACGCAGTATTTT
cdr3_aa: CASKTGERTDTQYF

j_call: TRBJ2-3
v_call: TRBV9
clone_size: -
d_call: TRBD2
cdr3_nt: TGTGCCAGCGGCGGGTCTAGCGGGGGGTCCGATACGCAGTATTTT
cdr3_aa: CASGGSSGGSDTQYF

j_call: TRBJ2-1
v_call: TRBV5-1
clone_size: -
d_call: TRBD1
cdr3_nt: TGCGCCAGCAGATACCGGGACAGTGACAATGAGCAGTTCTTC
cdr3_aa: CASRYRDSDNEQFF

j_call: TRBJ2-7
v_call: TRBV5-1
clone_size: -
d_call: -
cdr3_nt: TGCGCCAGCAGTCCTAGAGTTTCGTACGAGCAGTACTTC
cdr3_aa: CASSPRVSYEQYF

j_call: TRBJ2-2
v_call: TRBV11-3
clone_size: -
d_call: -
cdr3_nt: TGTGCCAGCAGCTTAGAAAGGGGAGGTATCACCGGGGAGCTGTTTTTT
cdr3_aa: CASSLERGGITGELFF

j_call: TRBJ1-5
v_call: TRBV2
clone_size: -
d_call: -
cdr3_nt: TGTGCCAGCAGTGAAGAGGCCCCAAGGGGGAATCAGCCCCAGCATTTT
cdr3_aa: CASSEEAPRGNQPQHF

j_call: TRBJ1-4
v_call: TRBV5-8
clone_size: -
d_call: -
cdr3_nt: TGTGCCAGCAGCTCTGAGGTCCGGGGGGAAAAACTGTTTTTT
cdr3_aa: CASSSEVRGEKLFF

j_call: TRBJ2-3
v_call: TRBV2
clone_size: -
d_call: -
cdr3_nt: TGTGCCAGCAGTGGCGAGTCGGGTAGCTCATATACGCAGTATTTT
cdr3_aa: CASSGESGSSYTQYF

j_call: TRBJ2-6
v_call: TRBV15
clone_size: once
d_call: -
cdr3_nt: TGTGCCACCAGCAGCTCTAGGGGGATTGGGGCCAACGTCCTGACTTTC
cdr3_aa: CATSSSRGIGANVLTF

j_call: TRBJ2-7
v_call: TRBV5-1
clone_size: -
d_call: -
cdr3_nt: TGCGCCAGCAGTGTTGGGGGCAGCGAGCAGTACTTC
cdr3_aa: CASSVGGSEQYF

j_call: TRBJ1-1
v_call: TRBV10-3
clone_size: once
d_call: TRBD1
cdr3_nt: TGTGCCATCAGCCTGACAGGGACTGAAGCTTTCTTT
cdr3_aa: CAISLTGTEAFF

j_call: TRBJ2-7
v_call: TRBV19
clone_size: once
d_call: TRBD1
cdr3_nt: TGTGCCAGTAGTATCGGACAGGGGAGCTACGAGCAGTACTTC
cdr3_aa: CASSIGQGSYEQYF

j_call: TRBJ1-6
v_call: TRBV5-6
clone_size: many
d_call: TRBD1
cdr3_nt: TGTGCCAGCAGGACAGGGGACTCACCCCTCCACTTT
cdr3_aa: CASRTGDSPLHF

j_call: TRBJ1-2
v_call: TRBV15
clone_size: -
d_call: -
cdr3_nt: TGTGCCACCAGCTCAAGTCTTGGACAGAAGAACTATGGCTACACCTTC
cdr3_aa: CATSSSLGQKNYGYTF

j_call: TRBJ1-2
v_call: TRBV6-5
clone_size: -
d_call: TRBD1
cdr3_nt: TGTGCCAGCAGCAACGACAGGGCTAACTATGGCTACACCTTC
cdr3_aa: CASSNDRANYGYTF

j_call: TRBJ2-3
v_call: TRBV2
clone_size: -
d_call: -
cdr3_nt: TGTGCCAGCAGTGATTCGAGGGGGGGAGGCACAGATACGCAGTATTTT
cdr3_aa: CASSDSRGGGTDTQYF

j_call: TRBJ2-2
v_call: TRBV7-9
clone_size: -
d_call: TRBD1
cdr3_nt: TGTGCCGTTCGAGGGACAGCGAGCACCGGGGAGCTGTTTTTT
cdr3_aa: CAVRGTASTGELFF

j_call: TRBJ2-1
v_call: TRBV4-2
clone_size: once
d_call: TRBD2
cdr3_nt: TGTGCCAGCAGCCAACTCGGGGGGTCCTACAATGAGCAGTTCTTC
cdr3_aa: CASSQLGGSYNEQFF

j_call: TRBJ1-3
v_call: TRBV18
clone_size: many
d_call: -
cdr3_nt: TGTGCCAGCTCACCAAGCCCTGCAGGGAACAGAAACACCATATATTTT
cdr3_aa: CASSPSPAGNRNTIYF

j_call: TRBJ1-2
v_call: TRBV7-8
clone_size: -
d_call: -
cdr3_nt: TGTGCCAGCAGTACGAGGGATATGAGCGGCTACACCTTC
cdr3_aa: CASSTRDMSGYTF

j_call: TRBJ2-1
v_call: TRBV5-1
clone_size: -
d_call: TRBD2
cdr3_nt: TGCGCCAGCAGCTTGGGAGGGACTAGCGTTTACAATGAGCAGTTCTTC
cdr3_aa: CASSLGGTSVYNEQFF

j_call: TRBJ1-5
v_call: TRBV28
clone_size: -
d_call: -
cdr3_nt: TGTGCCAGCAGTTTATTCATTGGACAGAGCAATCAGCCCCAGCATTTT
cdr3_aa: CASSLFIGQSNQPQHF

j_call: TRBJ2-1
v_call: TRBV6-1
clone_size: -
d_call: TRBD1
cdr3_nt: TGTGCCAGCAGTGAAATCGGGGGACAGGGATCCTACAATGAGCAGTTCTTC
cdr3_aa: CASSEIGGQGSYNEQFF

j_call: TRBJ1-1
v_call: TRBV27
clone_size: many
d_call: -
cdr3_nt: TGTGCCAGCAGCCCGGAAGCTTTCTTT
cdr3_aa: CASSPEAFF

j_call: TRBJ1-2
v_call: TRBV9
clone_size: -
d_call: -
cdr3_nt: TGTGCCAGCAGCACCCGGGGGGCCTATGGCTACACCTTC
cdr3_aa: CASSTRGAYGYTF

j_call: TRBJ1-1
v_call: TRBV30
clone_size: -
d_call: -
cdr3_nt: TGTGCCTGGAGTTGGCAGGTCTTCTCCTCTGCTTTCTTT
cdr3_aa: CAWSWQVFSSAFF

j_call: TRBJ2-5
v_call: TRBV7-2
clone_size: -
d_call: -
cdr3_nt: TGTGCCAGCAGCTTATGGGCAGCACAAGAGACCCAGTACTTC
cdr3_aa: CASSLWAAQETQYF

j_call: TRBJ1-2
v_call: TRBV2
clone_size: -
d_call: -
cdr3_nt: TGTGCCAGCAGGGGGGGGGCTAGCTATGGCTACACCTTC
cdr3_aa: CASRGGASYGYTF

j_call: TRBJ2-7
v_call: TRBV19
clone_size: -
d_call: -
cdr3_nt: TGTGCCGCCCCGGGGATGGACTACGAGCAGTACTTC
cdr3_aa: CAAPGMDYEQYF

j_call: TRBJ2-7
v_call: TRBV10-2
clone_size: -
d_call: -
cdr3_nt: TGCGCCAGCCTCAGGGGACCCCACGAGCAGTACTTC
cdr3_aa: CASLRGPHEQYF

j_call: TRBJ1-3
v_call: TRBV6-5
clone_size: -
d_call: -
cdr3_nt: TGTGCCAGCAACGCACCGGGGGTCTCTGGAAACACCATATATTTT
cdr3_aa: CASNAPGVSGNTIYF

j_call: TRBJ1-5
v_call: TRBV5-8
clone_size: once
d_call: -
cdr3_nt: TGTGCCAGCAGCCCTGGGGCCTCCTACAATCAGCCCCAGCATTTT
cdr3_aa: CASSPGASYNQPQHF

j_call: TRBJ2-1
v_call: TRBV15
clone_size: -
d_call: -
cdr3_nt: TGTGCCACCAGCAGAGATGAGGGCTCATTGGAAAAGTTCTTC
cdr3_aa: CATSRDEGSLEKFF

j_call: TRBJ2-2
v_call: TRBV9
clone_size: -
d_call: TRBD2
cdr3_nt: TGTGCCAGCAGCGGACAAGGGGGACTAGCGGGGTCCACCGGGGAGCTGTTTTTT
cdr3_aa: CASSGQGGLAGSTGELFF

j_call: TRBJ2-3
v_call: TRBV15
clone_size: -
d_call: TRBD2
cdr3_nt: TGTGCCACCAGCAGGGGGAGCGGGGGTTGGTCAGATACGCAGTATTTT
cdr3_aa: CATSRGSGGWSDTQYF

j_call: TRBJ2-7
v_call: TRBV19
clone_size: -
d_call: -
cdr3_nt: TGTGCCAGTAGTATTGCGGGACAGACCTACGAGCAGTACTTC
cdr3_aa: CASSIAGQTYEQYF

j_call: TRBJ1-5
v_call: TRBV4-1
clone_size: -
d_call: -
cdr3_nt: TGCGCCAGCAGCTTCGGACTGGTTGATCAGCCCCAGCATTTT
cdr3_aa: CASSFGLVDQPQHF

j_call: TRBJ1-2
v_call: TRBV2
clone_size: -
d_call: -
cdr3_nt: TGTGCCAGCAGTGTGGGCTTTGGCTACACCTTC
cdr3_aa: CASSVGFGYTF

j_call: TRBJ1-1
v_call: TRBV10-1
clone_size: -
d_call: -
cdr3_nt: TGCGCCAGCAGTCAAGGACAGCGGGGCACTGAAGCTTTCTTT
cdr3_aa: CASSQGQRGTEAFF

j_call: TRBJ2-1
v_call: TRBV2
clone_size: -
d_call: TRBD1
cdr3_nt: TGTGCCAGCAGCCTTCTGCCCCTCACAGGGGGCGGTTACAATGAGCAGTTCTTC
cdr3_aa: CASSLLPLTGGGYNEQFF

j_call: TRBJ2-7
v_call: TRBV19
clone_size: -
d_call: -
cdr3_nt: TGTGCCAGTCGCCCTAAACCACAGGCTTCCTACGAGCAGTACTTC
cdr3_aa: CASRPKPQASYEQYF

j_call: TRBJ1-2
v_call: TRBV4-2
clone_size: -
d_call: -
cdr3_nt: TGTGCCAGCAGCCAAGAACGGACAAACTATGGCTACACCTTC
cdr3_aa: CASSQERTNYGYTF

j_call: TRBJ2-5
v_call: TRBV4-1
clone_size: -
d_call: -
cdr3_nt: TGCGCCAGCAGCCAAGATAGGTCGGGATCAGAGACCCAGTACTTC
cdr3_aa: CASSQDRSGSETQYF

j_call: TRBJ1-2
v_call: TRBV5-8
clone_size: few
d_call: -
cdr3_nt: TGTGCCAGCAGCTTGACAGGGATCTATGGCTACACCTTC
cdr3_aa: CASSLTGIYGYTF

j_call: TRBJ1-5
v_call: TRBV30
clone_size: -
d_call: -
cdr3_nt: TGTGCCTGGAGTGGGGGGTCGGGGGGGTATCAGCCCCAGCATTTT
cdr3_aa: CAWSGGSGGYQPQHF

j_call: TRBJ2-5
v_call: TRBV5-4
clone_size: -
d_call: -
cdr3_nt: TGTGCCAGCAGCTTAACAGGTTACCAAGAGACCCAGTACTTC
cdr3_aa: CASSLTGYQETQYF

j_call: TRBJ2-3
v_call: TRBV12-1
clone_size: -
d_call: -
cdr3_nt: TGTGCCAGCAGCTCCCGGGGGGCAGATACGCAGTATTTT
cdr3_aa: CASSSRGADTQYF

j_call: TRBJ2-6
v_call: TRBV19
clone_size: -
d_call: -
cdr3_nt: TGTGCCAGTAGTAGGCTTTCGAGGTCTGGGGCCAACGTCCTGACTTTC
cdr3_aa: CASSRLSRSGANVLTF